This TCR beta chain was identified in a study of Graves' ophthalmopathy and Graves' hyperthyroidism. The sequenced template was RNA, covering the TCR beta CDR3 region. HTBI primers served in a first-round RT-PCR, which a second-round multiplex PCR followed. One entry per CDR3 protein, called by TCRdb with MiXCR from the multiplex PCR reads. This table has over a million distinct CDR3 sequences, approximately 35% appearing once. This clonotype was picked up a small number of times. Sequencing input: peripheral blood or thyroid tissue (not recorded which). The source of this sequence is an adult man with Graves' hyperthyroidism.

This CDR3 is CASSPSVGLAGRSEQYF. The CDR3 DNA is TGCGCCAGCAGCCCCTCCGTTGGCCTAGCGGGTAGGAGCGAGCAGTACTTC. The chain couples TRBV4-3 to TRBJ2-7, with 8 bases identical to TRBD2. There are 17 residues in the CDR3. The germline CDR1 and CDR2 sequences are LGHNA and YSLEER. V dropped 4 bases and J dropped 6; count of bases not matched to a gene: 17.